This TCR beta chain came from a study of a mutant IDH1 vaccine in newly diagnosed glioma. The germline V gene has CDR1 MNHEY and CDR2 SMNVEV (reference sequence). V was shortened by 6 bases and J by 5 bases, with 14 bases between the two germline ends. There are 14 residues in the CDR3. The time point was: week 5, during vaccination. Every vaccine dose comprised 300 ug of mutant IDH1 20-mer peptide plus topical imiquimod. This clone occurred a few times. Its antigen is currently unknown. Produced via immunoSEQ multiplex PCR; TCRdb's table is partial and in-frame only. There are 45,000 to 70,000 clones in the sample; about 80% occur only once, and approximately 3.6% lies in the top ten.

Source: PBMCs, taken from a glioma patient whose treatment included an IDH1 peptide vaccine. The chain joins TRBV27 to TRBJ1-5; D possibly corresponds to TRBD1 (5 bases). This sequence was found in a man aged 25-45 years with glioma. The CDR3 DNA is TGTGCCAGCAGCCGTACAGGACCCGATCAGCCCCAGCATTTT. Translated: CASSRTGPDQPQHF.